The sample holds many counts of the clone carrying this T cell receptor beta chain. Antigen specificity is unknown. Trimming took 2 bases from V and 5 from J, leaving 10 bases between them. The CDR3 sequence is 15 residues long. This sample stems from a study of early T cells in non-severe SARS-CoV-2 infection. The wider study: Sequencing of bulk RNA from unsorted whole blood was done, without chain pairing. The study's findings and limits: VDJdb-based annotation leaned toward anti-spike CD8 responses and missed private and CD4 specificities.

Individual cDNA molecules carried attached unique molecular identifiers. TCRdb analysed the 5' RACE reads with MiXCR anew, one entry per CDR3 protein. This table holds more than 90,000 distinct CDR3 sequences, more than 9.5% found once. This receptor was taken from an adult who was a healthcare worker with PCR-confirmed SARS-CoV-2 infection or an uninfected control (not recorded which). The chain carries TRBV12-3 or TRBV12-4 and TRBJ1-6; a weak D match, TRBD1 (6 bases). Sequencing input: whole blood. The CDR3 DNA reads as TGTGCCAGCAGTTTAAGGACAGCTAATAATTCACCCCTCCACTTT. Amino acid sequence: CASSLRTANNSPLHF.